This is a list of T cell receptor beta chains from one sample in a study of molecular identifiers for immune sequencing clone quantification. TCRdb independently ran MiXCR on the PCR reads; one entry per CDR3 protein. The sample includes tens of thousands of distinct CDR3 sequences, 19% of them seen just once. Material for sequencing was naive CD8+ T cells from blood, with Jurkat cell RNA spiked in. These receptors came from a human donor in good health. Some libraries in this study had Jurkat cell RNA spiked in. Both conserved end residues are part of each CDR3. D genes are given only for firm matches. A clone size is listed for some rows: how often the clone was seen (once, few, many), or a class if it is expanded.

cdr3_aa cdr3_nt v_call d_call clone_size j_call
CASVARTGGQFDEQYF TGTGCCAGCGTGGCCCGAACCGGGGGACAGTTCGACGAGCAGTACTTC TRBV6-2/TRBV6-3 - many TRBJ2-7
CASSDGLATDTQYF TGTGCCAGCAGCGACGGACTAGCCACAGATACGCAGTATTTT TRBV27 TRBD2 many TRBJ2-3
CASSDAQAQETQYF TGTGCCAGCAGTGATGCCCAGGCCCAAGAGACCCAGTACTTC TRBV25-1 - many TRBJ2-5
CSVEDGTGDVDYGYTF TGCAGCGTTGAAGATGGGACAGGGGATGTCGACTATGGCTACACCTTC TRBV29-1 TRBD1 many TRBJ1-2
CASSISSTGPRPDQPQHF TGTGCCAGTAGTATATCCTCCACGGGACCGCGGCCGGATCAGCCCCAGCATTTT TRBV19 - many TRBJ1-5
CASSQDLPQGVNEKLFF TGCGCCAGCAGCCAAGATCTGCCCCAGGGGGTGAACGAAAAACTGTTTTTT TRBV4-3 TRBD1 many TRBJ1-4
CASRRTGEGLLWSSNEKLFF TGTGCCAGCAGACGAACAGGGGAAGGGCTATTGTGGAGCTCTAATGAAAAACTGTTTTTT TRBV27 TRBD1 many TRBJ1-4
CASGLVLSGELFF TGTGCTAGTGGTTTGGTACTGTCCGGGGAGCTGTTTTTT TRBV12-5 - many TRBJ2-2
CASSYGTFIYEQYF TGTGCCAGCAGTTACGGGACATTTATCTACGAGCAGTACTTC TRBV6-2/TRBV6-3 - - TRBJ2-7
CASGWTGKDGYTF TGTGCTAGTGGTTGGACAGGGAAAGATGGCTACACCTTC TRBV12-5 TRBD1 many TRBJ1-2
CATSDLELANTGELFF TGTGCCACCAGTGATTTGGAGTTGGCGAACACCGGGGAGCTGTTTTTT TRBV24-1 - many TRBJ2-2
CASSAISTDTQYF TGTGCCAGCAGCGCGATTAGCACAGATACGCAGTATTTT TRBV7-7 - - TRBJ2-3
CASIDSTAGYQETQYF TGTGCCAGCATCGACTCTACAGCGGGGTACCAAGAGACCCAGTACTTC TRBV7-9 TRBD2 - TRBJ2-5
CASSSAGGQETQYF TGTGCCAGCAGCTCAGCGGGAGGGCAAGAGACCCAGTACTTC TRBV7-2 TRBD2 many TRBJ2-5
CASSDSYEQYF TGTGCCAGCAGTGATTCCTACGAGCAGTACTTC TRBV6-6 - many TRBJ2-7
CASSPVNGALYEQYF TGTGCCAGCAGCCCTGTAAACGGGGCACTATACGAGCAGTACTTC TRBV7-9 - - TRBJ2-7
CASSPSGTANTEAFF TGTGCCAGCAGTCCCTCCGGGACAGCGAACACTGAAGCTTTCTTT TRBV12-3/TRBV12-4 TRBD1 many TRBJ1-1
CASSLPGRGHYEQYF TGTGCCAGCAGCTTACCGGGCAGGGGGCACTACGAGCAGTACTTC TRBV7-9 TRBD1 many TRBJ2-7
CASSRRGNSDYTF TGTGCTAGCAGCAGACGGGGGAACTCCGACTACACCTTC TRBV15 - once TRBJ1-2
CASSFTYTVANYGYTF TGTGCCAGCAGTTTTACCTACACGGTAGCTAACTATGGCTACACCTTC TRBV12-3/TRBV12-4 - many TRBJ1-2
CASSYVAGYTGELFF TGTGCCAGCAGTTACGTCGCGGGATACACCGGGGAGCTGTTTTTT TRBV6-5 - many TRBJ2-2
CASSWMTAMNTEAFF TGCGCCAGCAGCTGGATGACAGCTATGAACACTGAAGCTTTCTTT TRBV5-1 - many TRBJ1-1
CASSSQGGPTEAFF TGTGCCAGCAGTAGTCAGGGAGGGCCGACTGAAGCTTTCTTT TRBV25-1 - many TRBJ1-1
CATSGAIPGTGELFF TGTGCCACCAGTGGCGCGATTCCGGGCACCGGGGAGCTGTTTTTT TRBV24-1 - few TRBJ2-2
CASSGTGLEQYF TGTGCCAGCAGCGGTACAGGGCTCGAGCAGTACTTC TRBV6-5 - many TRBJ2-7
CASSVADSTDTQYF TGTGCCAGCAGCGTGGCAGATAGCACAGATACGCAGTATTTT TRBV9 - many TRBJ2-3